Each of the 14 T cell receptor beta chains below was sequenced from the same sample in a study of shared clonotypes between healthy human individuals. Produced via immunoSEQ multiplex PCR; TCRdb's table is partial and in-frame only. This table has about 1.5 million clones, under 99% appearing once. The sample taken for sequencing was naive CD4+ T cells sorted from blood. The subset here: CD45RA+ positively selected. These receptors all stem from a man aged 25 to 45 in good health.

This sequence joins TRBV19 and TRBJ2-2, with D perhaps TRBD2 (5 bases). V was pared by 5 bases and J by 3 bases, with 16 bases between. Looked up from germline, CDR1 is LNHDA and CDR2 is SQIVND (reference sequence). CDR3 length: 16 amino acids. CDR3 in DNA: TGTGCCAGTAGTGCCTTAGGTCGGAGGTACACCGGGGAGCTGTTTTTT. This gives the protein CASSALGRRYTGELFF.

This sequence joins TRBV28 and TRBJ2-7; tentative D call: TRBD2 (5 bases). The CDR3 spans 13 residues. CDR1 MDHEN and CDR2 SYDVKM come from the germline V gene. V was shortened by 8 bases and J by 7 bases, with 18 bases between the two germline ends. For the CDR3, the DNA is TGTGCCAGCGGTTCGAGAGGGCTAGGTGAGCAGTACTTC. Translating it yields CASGSRGLGEQYF.

The chain links TRBV10-1 to TRBJ2-3; a weak D match, TRBD2 (5 bases). CDR1 and CDR2 (germline): WNHNN, SYGVQD (reference sequence). V was shortened by 3 bases and J by 3 bases, with 10 bases between the two germline ends. This CDR3 contains 14 residues. CDR3 amino acids: CASSDGRRTDTQYF. In nucleotides, the CDR3 is TGCGCCAGCAGTGACGGACGGAGGACAGATACGCAGTATTTT.

In regard to this clone: The same CDR3 also results from other DNA sequences found in this sample. The CDR3 nucleotides read TGTGCCAGCAGCTTAGCCGGGGCAGATACGCAGTATTTT. It encodes CASSLAGADTQYF. The chain is built from TRBV7-9 and TRBJ2-3; D might be TRBD2 (5 bases). This CDR3 has 13 amino acids. Germline V gene lookup returns CDR1 SEHNR and CDR2 FQNEAQ (reference sequence). Deletions cut 0 bases from V and 4 bases from J, with 5 bases between. The complete variable domain, with remaining parts taken from reference TRBV7-9 and TRBJ2-3, reads DTGVSQNPRHKITKRGQNVTFRCDPISEHNRLYWYRQTLGQGPEFLTYFQNEAQLEKSRLLSDRFSAERPKGSFSTLEIQRTEQGDSAMYLCASSLAGADTQYFGPGTRLTVL.

The V and J genes are TRBV9 and TRBJ2-3, with 13 nucleotides matching TRBD2. CDR1 SGDLS and CDR2 YYNGEE come from the germline V gene. This CDR3 is 18 amino acids long. Losses at the gene ends were 4 bases for V and 3 bases for J; bases not matched to a gene: 11. The CDR3 bases are TGTGCCAGCAGCTCAGGACTAGCGGGAGAGAGTTGGACAGATACGCAGTATTTT. Translating it yields CASSSGLAGESWTDTQYF.

About this clone: This specimen includes other DNA sequences encoding the same CDR3. The V and J genes are TRBV5-1 and TRBJ2-2; D is undetermined. Trimming took off 0 bases at V and 1 base at J, with 7 bases between the two ends. The CDR3 length is 15 residues. In germline, CDR1 is SGHRS, CDR2 YFSETQ. This CDR3 reads CASSLGSLNTGELFF. The CDR3 DNA is TGCGCCAGCAGCTTGGGCAGCCTGAACACCGGGGAGCTGTTTTTT.

This clone was recorded only once. The CDR3 is CASSFRTKVNGEQYF. In DNA form, the CDR3 reads TGTGCCAGTAGTTTTCGGACAAAGGTCAACGGCGAGCAGTACTTC. The chain carries TRBV19 and TRBJ2-7; the D gene is possibly TRBD1 (5 bases). Germline V CDR1 and CDR2: LNHDA, SQIVND (reference sequence). With 5 bases removed from V and 6 bases from J, the gap between germline ends came to 20 bases. The CDR3 runs 15 residues.

This chain uses TRBV7-9 with TRBJ2-7; D unclear. V was shortened by 0 bases and J by 4 bases, with 7 bases between the two germline ends. This CDR3 spans 13 amino acids. Germline assignment: CDR1 SEHNR and CDR2 FQNEAQ (reference sequence). The CDR3 loop is CASSLAENYEQYF. CDR3 nucleotides: TGTGCCAGCAGCTTAGCGGAAAATTACGAGCAGTACTTC. The full variable domain, rest sourced from reference TRBV7-9 and TRBJ2-7, is DTGVSQNPRHKITKRGQNVTFRCDPISEHNRLYWYRQTLGQGPEFLTYFQNEAQLEKSRLLSDRFSAERPKGSFSTLEIQRTEQGDSAMYLCASSLAENYEQYFGPGTRLTVT.

A single count supports this clone. The V gene is TRBV6-4, the J gene TRBJ2-7; possible D gene TRBD2, 7 bases. The germline V gene has CDR1 MRHNA and CDR2 SNTAGT. Trimming stripped 11 bases from V and 2 bases from J, with 16 bases between. This CDR3 has 13 residues. DNA of the CDR3: TGTGCCGCCCCTCGGGGGGCGCCCTACGAGCAGTACTTC. It is translated as CAAPRGAPYEQYF.

The rearrangement links TRBV6-4 to TRBJ1-2, with D tentatively TRBD1 (5 bases). The CDR3 contains 13 residues. The V end was cut by 3 bases, the J end by 7 bases, with 12 bases between. Per germline, CDR1 MRHNA and CDR2 SNTAGT. The chain's CDR3 is CASSEARVGGYTF. CDR3 bases: TGTGCCAGCAGTGAGGCCAGGGTTGGTGGCTACACCTTC.

This chain links TRBV5-6 with TRBJ2-3; 11 nucleotides match TRBD2. Germline V gene data show CDR1 as SGHDT and CDR2 as YYEEEE. The CDR3 sequence is 15 residues long. Trimming at V came to 5 bases and at J to 7 bases, leaving 9 bases not matched to a gene. The CDR3 DNA is TGTGCCAGCAGGTCCCCCGGACTAGCGGGTAATACGCAGTATTTT. Amino acid sequence: CASRSPGLAGNTQYF. The complete variable domain, with remaining parts taken from reference TRBV5-6 and TRBJ2-3, reads DAGVTQSPTHLIKTRGQQVTLRCSPKSGHDTVSWYQQALGQGPQFIFQYYEEEERQRGNFPDRFSGHQFPNYSSELNVNALLLGDSALYLCASRSPGLAGNTQYFGPGTRLTVL.

CDR3 in amino acids: CASSLSLLAGLNNEQFF. CDR3 coding DNA: TGCGCCAGCAGCCTAAGCCTACTAGCGGGACTTAACAATGAGCAGTTCTTC. The chain uses TRBV5-1 and TRBJ2-1, with TRBD2 matching over 10 bases. CDR1 and CDR2 from the germline V gene are SGHRS and YFSETQ. Trimming removed 4 bases from V and 5 bases from J; junction bases left unmatched: 12. The CDR3 loop spans 17 amino acids.

The chain is built from TRBV7-9 and TRBJ2-3, with TRBD2 matching 9 bases. The CDR3 has 15 residues. V lost 6 bases to trimming and J lost 2 bases; unmatched junction nucleotides: 6. Germline-derived CDR1 and CDR2 are SEHNR and FQNEAQ (reference sequence). DNA of the CDR3: TGTGCCAGCAGAGTAGCGGGAGCCACCACAGATACGCAGTATTTT. Amino acids: CASRVAGATTDTQYF. Based on the CDR3 plus reference TRBV7-9 and TRBJ2-3, the full variable domain is DTGVSQNPRHKITKRGQNVTFRCDPISEHNRLYWYRQTLGQGPEFLTYFQNEAQLEKSRLLSDRFSAERPKGSFSTLEIQRTEQGDSAMYLCASRVAGATTDTQYFGPGTRLTVL.

The chain recombines TRBV10-2 with TRBJ2-1; 9 nucleotides agree with TRBD2. The CDR3 consists of 15 residues. The germline CDR1 and CDR2 sequences are WSHSY and SAAADI. The junction had 1 base not matched to a gene; V was cut back by 0 bases and J by 4 bases. CDR3 DNA: TGCGCCAGCAGTGAGTCTAGCGGGAGATACAATGAGCAGTTCTTC. The encoded protein is CASSESSGRYNEQFF.